This T cell receptor (beta chain) was recovered during a study of T cells in localized non-small cell lung cancer. Broader study findings: Uninvolved neighboring lung showed the greatest T cell clonality, exceeding tumor.

Germline CDR1 and CDR2: SGHRS and YFSETQ. V lost 0 bases, J lost 9 bases, and 10 bases lay in between. The CDR3 consists of 13 residues. As concerns this clone: Its specificity is unknown.

Assay used: immunoSEQ multiplex PCR; TCRdb lists only in-frame clones, some missing. This table has 15,000 to 20,000 clones, 90% appearing once. This sequence joins TRBV5-1 and TRBJ1-5; TRBD1 is a possible D gene (5 bases). Material: peripheral blood mononuclear cells, obtained before any cancer treatment. This TCR came from a woman aged 35 to 69 with stage III lung adenocarcinoma. The CDR3 DNA reads TGCGCCAGCAGCTTGGACCTTGGGGGGCCCCAGCATTTT. Translation: CASSLDLGGPQHF.